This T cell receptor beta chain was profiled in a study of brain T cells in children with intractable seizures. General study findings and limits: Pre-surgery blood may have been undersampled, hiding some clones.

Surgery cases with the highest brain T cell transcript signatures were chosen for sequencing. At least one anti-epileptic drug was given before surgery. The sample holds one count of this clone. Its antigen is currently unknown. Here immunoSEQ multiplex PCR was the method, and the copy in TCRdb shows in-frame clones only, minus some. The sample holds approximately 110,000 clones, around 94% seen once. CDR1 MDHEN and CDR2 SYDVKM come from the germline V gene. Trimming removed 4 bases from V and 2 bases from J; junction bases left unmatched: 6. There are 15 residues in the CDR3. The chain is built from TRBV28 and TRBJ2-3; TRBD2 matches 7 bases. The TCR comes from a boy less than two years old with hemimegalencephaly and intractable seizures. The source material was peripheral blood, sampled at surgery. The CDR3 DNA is TGTGCCAGCAGTTCCTCGGGAGGCCCCACAGATACGCAGTATTTT. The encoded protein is CASSSSGGPTDTQYF.